Presented here are 20 T cell receptor beta chains from one specimen sequenced in a study of blood T cell repertoires in COVID-19. Assay: immunoSEQ multiplex PCR; the TCRdb copy retains only in-frame clones and omits some. The sample shows under 60,000 clones, 80% to 90% of them seen only once. The specimen sequenced was peripheral blood. These receptors originate from a man aged 55 to 70 with acute or convalescent COVID-19.

This chain uses TRBV9 with TRBJ1-5; D not resolved. Per germline, CDR1 SGDLS and CDR2 YYNGEE. CDR3 size: 15 residues. Trimming took 2 bases from V and 3 from J, leaving 12 bases between them. CDR3 coding DNA: TGTGCCAGCAGCGTGGGTAGTGGAGCCAATCAGCCCCAGCATTTT. Its protein product is CASSVGSGANQPQHF.

The chain uses TRBV2 and TRBJ1-1, with 9 bases lining up with TRBD1. The V gene end was trimmed by 7 bases and the J gene end by 1 base; junction bases not matched to a gene: 13. CDR1 is SNHLY, CDR2 FYNNEI, per germline. This CDR3 contains 17 residues. As DNA, the CDR3 is TGTGCCAGCATATCACACGACAGGGGGACCGAGAACACTGAAGCTTTCTTT. Translation: CASISHDRGTENTEAFF.

J is TRBJ2-1 and V is TRBV20-1; tentative D call: TRBD1 (5 bases). Germline V gene lookup returns CDR1 DFQATT and CDR2 SNEGSKA (reference sequence). This CDR3 region has 15 residues. The V and J ends lost 3 bases and 1 base respectively, with 13 bases between them. CDR3 in DNA: TGCAGTGCTAGTAGAATAGGGGTTTCCTACAATGAGCAGTTCTTC. It specifies CSASRIGVSYNEQFF.

J is TRBJ1-5 and V is TRBV3-1 (or the pseudogene TRBV3-2); no firm D call. V lost 3 bases and J 0 bases, leaving 6 bases between the germline ends. Germline assignment: CDR1 LGHDT and CDR2 YNNKEL (reference sequence). The CDR3 covers 14 residues. DNA of the CDR3: TGTGCCAGCAGCCACAGTTATAGCAATCAGCCCCAGCATTTT. It codes for CASSHSYSNQPQHF.

This clone occurred a few times. The V call is TRBV15, the J call TRBJ1-3; D is perhaps TRBD1 (5 bases). Trimming took off 0 bases at V and 0 bases at J, with 12 bases between the two ends. Looked up from germline, CDR1 is LNHNV and CDR2 is YYDKDF (reference sequence). This CDR3 has 17 residues. The CDR3 DNA follows: TGTGCCACCAGCAGAGACTTAGGGGCTCTCTCTGGAAACACCATATATTTT. This translates into CATSRDLGALSGNTIYF.

Comment on this clone: At one of its ends the junction is not consistent with the germline gene, which may arise from a read error. The rearrangement joins TRBV7-7 to TRBJ2-5; the match to TRBD1 covers 8 bases. Germline V gene lookup returns CDR1 SSHAT and CDR2 FNYEAQ (reference sequence). CDR3 length: 15 amino acids. The CDR3 protein is CASSLGTGGRETQYF. CDR3 bases: TGTGCTAGCAGCTTAGGTACAGGGGGGCGAGAGACCCAGTACTTC.

This clone has just one count. The chain couples TRBV5-1 to TRBJ2-3, with 14 bases fitting TRBD2. The trim removed 2 bases at V and 0 bases at J, leaving 5 bases unmatched. CDR3 length equals 18 residues. Germline-derived CDR1 and CDR2 are SGHRS and YFSETQ. The CDR3 reads CASSLRTSGGHSTDTQYF. Here the CDR3 DNA reads TGCGCCAGCAGCTTAAGGACTAGCGGGGGGCATAGCACAGATACGCAGTATTTT.

The rearrangement uses TRBV27 and TRBJ1-2; D may be TRBD1 (5 bases). This CDR3 has 12 amino acids. The V end was cut by 4 bases, the J end by 7 bases, with 10 bases between. Germline values: CDR1 MNHEY, CDR2 SMNVEV (reference sequence). CDR3 protein: CASSSRRGGYTF. The CDR3 DNA reads TGTGCCAGCAGTTCCCGGAGGGGTGGCTACACCTTC.

This clone was counted between two and nine times. This chain uses TRBV7-2 with TRBJ1-1; D might be TRBD1 (5 bases). V dropped 5 bases and J dropped 4 bases, with 14 bases sitting between them. The V gene's germline CDR1 is SGHTA and CDR2 FQGNSA. This CDR3 comprises 14 residues. CDR3 nucleotides: TGTGCCAGCAGCACTGCAGGGCCGGGCACTGAAGCTTTCTTT. This codes for CASSTAGPGTEAFF.

V usage is TRBV7-2 and J usage is TRBJ2-3, with 9 bases that match TRBD2. Looked up from germline, CDR1 is SGHTA and CDR2 is FQGNSA. After removal of 0 bases from V and 6 bases from J, the junction contained 13 bases not matched to a gene. This CDR3 spans 18 amino acids. CDR3 coding DNA: TGTGCCAGCAGCTTAGCGCGATTTAGCGGGGGCGTCGAGGATACGCAGTATTTT. Translated: CASSLARFSGGVEDTQYF.

This clone is a singleton in its sample. This chain connects TRBV19 to TRBJ2-1, with 8 nucleotides matching TRBD2. The J segment lost 7 bases and the V segment lost 3 bases, leaving 14 bases of the junction unmatched. Germline CDR1 is LNHDA and CDR2 is SQIVND (reference sequence). The CDR3 is 17 residues long. As DNA, the CDR3 is TGTGCCAGTAGTATCCGGGGGGGAGGACACGGAAGGAATGAGCAGTTCTTC. This translates into CASSIRGGGHGRNEQFF. The variable domain in full, completed from reference TRBV19 and TRBJ2-1, reads DGGITQSPKYLFRKEGQNVTLSCEQNLNHDAMYWYRQDPGQGLRLIYYSQIVNDFQKGDIAEGYSVSREKKESFPLTVTSAQKNPTAFYLCASSIRGGGHGRNEQFFGPGTRLTVL.

The chain uses TRBV5-6 and TRBJ1-6; D is possibly TRBD1 (6 bases). Germline lookup yields CDR1 SGHDT and CDR2 YYEEEE. V gave up 0 bases and J gave up 8 bases, with 15 bases separating them. CDR3 length equals 16 residues. CDR3 sequence reads: CASSLDGGPSYSPLHF. The CDR3, as DNA: TGTGCCAGCAGCTTGGATGGGGGCCCGTCGTATTCACCCCTCCACTTT.

This chain links TRBV24-1 with TRBJ2-5; D might be TRBD1 (6 bases). Germline lookup yields CDR1 KGHDR and CDR2 SFDVKD. V was cut by 4 bases and J by 5 bases, with 13 bases left in between. CDR3 length: 14 residues. CDR3 loop: CATSENRDEETQYF. DNA of the CDR3: TGTGCCACCAGTGAAAACAGGGACGAGGAGACCCAGTACTTC.

The V gene is TRBV6-5, the J gene TRBJ1-2; D is unclear. CDR1 and CDR2 (germline): MNHEY, SVGAGI. The CDR3 sequence is 13 residues long. Between the trimmed V and J ends, which lost 6 bases and 3 bases, there was a span of 11 bases. CDR3 sequence (DNA): TGTGCCAGCAGACACGTCCTCCACTATGGCTACACCTTC. It translates to CASRHVLHYGYTF.

This sequence joins TRBV2 and TRBJ2-2, with D possibly TRBD2 on 6 matching bases. Germline V gives CDR1 SNHLY, CDR2 FYNNEI. The germline V and J ends were trimmed by 7 bases and 7 bases, with 16 bases remaining between them. The CDR3 sequence is 14 residues long. The CDR3 DNA reads as TGTGCCAGCACCCTGAAACGGGGGAACGGGGAGCTGTTTTTT. It is translated as CASTLKRGNGELFF.

The chain is built from TRBV12-5 and TRBJ2-7, with TRBD1 as a possible D gene (6 bases). The CDR3 has 15 amino acids. Germline CDR1 and CDR2: LGHNT and FRNRAP. The V end lost 5 bases, the J end lost 3 bases, and 17 bases lay between the germline ends. DNA for the CDR3: TGTGCTAGTGGTCCCCCCGGACAGAGCTTCTACGAGCAGTACTTC. Its protein is CASGPPGQSFYEQYF.

The chain is built from TRBV3-1 (or the pseudogene TRBV3-2) and TRBJ2-2, with D possibly TRBD1 on 5 matching bases. The CDR3 spans 15 residues. V lost 4 bases and J lost 2, with 11 bases in between. The germline V gene has CDR1 LGHDT and CDR2 YNNKEL (reference sequence). CDR3 in amino acids: CASSRRQGNTGELFF. The CDR3, as DNA: TGTGCCAGCAGCCGTAGGCAGGGAAACACCGGGGAGCTGTTTTTT.

Only one count was recorded for this clone. This sequence joins TRBV5-1 and TRBJ1-5, with unresolved D. Trimming stripped 0 bases from V and 4 bases from J, with 8 bases between. The CDR3 loop spans 14 amino acids. Germline CDR1 SGHRS, CDR2 YFSETQ. This chain's CDR3 is CASSLDGINQPQHF. In DNA, the CDR3 is TGCGCCAGCAGCTTGGACGGGATTAATCAGCCCCAGCATTTT.

The V call is TRBV30, the J call TRBJ2-7, with a weak D call TRBD1 (6 bases). This CDR3 is built from 14 residues. The V end was cut by 3 bases, the J end by 0 bases, with 12 bases between. Germline CDR1 and CDR2: GTSNPN and SVGIG (reference sequence). This CDR3 reads CAWRRAGASYEQYF. CDR3 in DNA: TGTGCCTGGAGACGGGCAGGGGCCTCCTACGAGCAGTACTTC.

The chain uses TRBV18 and TRBJ2-7; a possible D gene is TRBD1 (6 bases). Germline CDR1 reads KGHSH; CDR2 reads LQKENI. Trimming removed 4 bases at V and 6 bases at J, with 10 bases between. The CDR3 spans 12 residues. CDR3 residues: CASSHLTGEQYF. The CDR3 bases are TGTGCCAGCTCACATCTGACAGGCGAGCAGTACTTC.